The 5 T cell receptor beta chains below all came from one sample that was sequenced in a study of T cell responses to AZD1222 COVID-19 vaccine. TCRdb's table, derived via immunoSEQ multiplex PCR, lists solely in-frame clones and lacks some. This table holds around 150,000 clones, roughly 94% found once. The material was peripheral blood, obtained on day 0 of AZD1222 vaccination. The receptor source for this set is an adult in good health.

The J gene is TRBJ2-5, the V gene TRBV9, with 7 nucleotides matching TRBD1. V was pared by 5 bases and J by 4 bases, with 8 bases of the junction left unmatched. CDR3 length: 14 residues. Germline V lookup: CDR1 SGDLS, CDR2 YYNGEE. Here the CDR3 DNA reads TGTGCCAGCAGTTACGGACAGGAACGAGAGACCCAGTACTTC. Encoded protein: CASSYGQERETQYF.

The chain recombines TRBV28 with TRBJ1-2, with a weak D call TRBD1 (5 bases). Germline assignment: CDR1 MDHEN and CDR2 SYDVKM. Trimming cost V 2 bases and J 4 bases, with 11 bases left between them. The CDR3 runs 14 residues. The CDR3 DNA reads TGTGCCAGCAGTTTACCGGGACGGCCCTATGGCTACACCTTC. It is translated as CASSLPGRPYGYTF.

This chain links TRBV28 with TRBJ2-2; 7 nucleotides match TRBD1. The CDR3 spans 13 residues. CDR1 and CDR2 (germline): MDHEN, SYDVKM. With V trimmed by 7 bases and J by 6 bases, 5 bases remained unmatched. CDR3 nucleotide sequence: TGTGCCAGCACCCCAGGGGGTGCCGGGGAGCTGTTTTTT. It encodes CASTPGGAGELFF.

The chain recombines TRBV7-8 with TRBJ2-1; 9 bases align to TRBD1. The CDR3 runs 16 residues. From germline, CDR1 is SGHVS and CDR2 FQNEAQ. With 5 bases clipped from V and 7 bases from J, the junction kept 12 bases outside the gene matches. In nucleotides, the CDR3 is TGTGCCAGCAGCGCGGACAGGGGCTTTCTTGGAAATGAGCAGTTCTTC. Its protein is CASSADRGFLGNEQFF.

This chain joins TRBV6-5 and TRBJ1-1; D not resolved. Germline assignment: CDR1 MNHEY and CDR2 SVGAGI. This CDR3 has 15 residues. Trimming pared 0 bases from V and 3 bases from J, leaving 11 bases between. DNA for the CDR3: TGTGCCAGCAGTTACTCGCCGAGAGGGTACACTGAAGCTTTCTTT. Encoded protein: CASSYSPRGYTEAFF.